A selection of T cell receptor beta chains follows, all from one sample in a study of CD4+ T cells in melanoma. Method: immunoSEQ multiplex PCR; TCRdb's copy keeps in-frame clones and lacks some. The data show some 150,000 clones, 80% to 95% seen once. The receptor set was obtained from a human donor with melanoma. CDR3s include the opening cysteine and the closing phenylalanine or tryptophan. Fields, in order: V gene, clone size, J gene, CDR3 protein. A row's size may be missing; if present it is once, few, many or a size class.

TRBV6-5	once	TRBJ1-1	CASSTGPFTTEAFF
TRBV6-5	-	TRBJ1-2	CASRGRTAYGYTF
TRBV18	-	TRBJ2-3	CASSPTLSDTQYF
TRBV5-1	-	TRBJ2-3	CASSLAPSGGSTDTQYF
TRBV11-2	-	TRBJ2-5	CASSPRGGSPTQETQYF
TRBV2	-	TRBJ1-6	CASSVELRDSPLHF
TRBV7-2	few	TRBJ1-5	CASSDRTGNQPQHF
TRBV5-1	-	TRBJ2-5	CASSPRLAGDQETQYF
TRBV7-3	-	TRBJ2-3	CASSLLTSDTQYF
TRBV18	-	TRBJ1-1	CASSLFDLQGTEAFF
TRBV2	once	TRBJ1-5	CASRENRPNQPQHF
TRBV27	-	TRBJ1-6	CASSPRLSSPLHF
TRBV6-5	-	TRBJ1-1	CASSRQDGGPQAFF
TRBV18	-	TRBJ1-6	CASSLDRANSPLHF
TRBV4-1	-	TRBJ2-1	CASSLTGTSGGGYNEQFF
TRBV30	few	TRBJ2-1	CAWSPGTGKAGSYNEQFF
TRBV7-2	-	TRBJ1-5	CASSLVGVQPQHF
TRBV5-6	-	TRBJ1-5	CASSYNGRDRKNQPQHF
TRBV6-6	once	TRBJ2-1	CASSFLAGGVYNEQFF
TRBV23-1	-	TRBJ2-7	CASSQRVPSGEDYEQYF
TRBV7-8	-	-	CASSPGHYEQYF
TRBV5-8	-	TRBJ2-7	CASSLQYYEQYF
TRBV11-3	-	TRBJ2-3	CASRSKRGGADTQYF
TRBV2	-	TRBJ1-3	CAKGGQSLGNTIYF
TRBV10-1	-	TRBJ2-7	CASSAGQAYEQYF
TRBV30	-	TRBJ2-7	CAWSSKYEQYF
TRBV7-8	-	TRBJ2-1	CASSYINEQFF
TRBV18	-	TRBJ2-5	CASSPQSGETQYF
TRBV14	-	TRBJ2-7	CASSQRDTAQYF
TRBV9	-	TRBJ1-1	CASSQLTENTEAFF
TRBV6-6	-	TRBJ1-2	CASSPDRRGYGYTF
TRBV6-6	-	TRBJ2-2	CASRDGGANTGELFF
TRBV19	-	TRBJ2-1	CATRLAGDPYNEQFF
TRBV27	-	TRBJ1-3	CASSPNHLSGNTIYF
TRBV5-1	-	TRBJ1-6	CASSLDRENSPLHF
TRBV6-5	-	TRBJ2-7	CASSPGQNYEQYF
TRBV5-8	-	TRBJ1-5	CASSPRQYNQPQHF
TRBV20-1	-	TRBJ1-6	CSARPNSPLHF
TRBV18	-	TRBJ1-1	CASSRTGRITEAFF
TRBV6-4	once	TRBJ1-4	CASSEAPGKKLFF
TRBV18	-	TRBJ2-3	CASSTGLAGESTDTQYF
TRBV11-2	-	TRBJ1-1	CASSPDRDIDGTEAFF
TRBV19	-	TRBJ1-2	CASSIDRSGRGYTF
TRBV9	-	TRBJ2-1	CASSVVSRGTTNEQFF
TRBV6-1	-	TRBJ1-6	CASSTLDFSPLHF
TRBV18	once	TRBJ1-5	CASSLTRQTNQPQHF
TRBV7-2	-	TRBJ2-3	CASKTGGSTDTQYF
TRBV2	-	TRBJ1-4	CASQIRGTNEKLFF
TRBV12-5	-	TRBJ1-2	CASGRVISGLLIGYTF
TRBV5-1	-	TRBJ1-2	CASAATGDYGYTF
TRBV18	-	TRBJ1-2	CASSPTGTDYGYTF
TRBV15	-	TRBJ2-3	CATSRDLGQDPSF
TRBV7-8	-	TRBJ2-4	CASSRSGGAFLPKNIQYF
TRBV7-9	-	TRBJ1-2	CASSTDRGWGYTF
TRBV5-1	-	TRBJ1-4	CASSEGPREKLFF
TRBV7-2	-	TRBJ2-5	CASSLFLKGRETQYF
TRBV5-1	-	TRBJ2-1	CASSLSSSYNEQFF
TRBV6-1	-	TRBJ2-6	CASSEVGGSGANVLTF
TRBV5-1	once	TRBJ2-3	CASAGLGHSDTQYF